This T cell receptor (beta chain) came from a study of T cells in Graves' hyperthyroidism and ophthalmopathy. Researchers amplified the TCR beta CDR3 regions from RNA transcripts. HTBI primers were employed in a first-round RT-PCR of the TCR CDR3. TCRdb redid the calling of the multiplex PCR reads with MiXCR, one entry per CDR3 protein. The sample holds around 690,000 distinct CDR3 sequences; around 15% are singletons and the top ten take around 15%. Germline lookup yields CDR1 SQVTM and CDR2 ANQGSEA. The CDR3 loop spans 12 amino acids. Trimming pared 6 bases from V and 4 bases from J, leaving 9 bases between. The definition of stable Graves' hyperthyroidism was no ophthalmopathy progression within 18 months. More than 8 ml fresh peripheral blood yielded the PBMCs.

The gene calls are TRBV29-1 and TRBJ2-2; the D gene is possibly TRBD2 (5 bases). This sequence originates from a man between 50 and 59 years old with Graves' hyperthyroidism. The specimen was blood. Here the CDR3 DNA reads TGCAGCGTCGGGGAGCGCACCGGGGAGCTGTTTTTT. This sequence encodes CSVGERTGELFF.